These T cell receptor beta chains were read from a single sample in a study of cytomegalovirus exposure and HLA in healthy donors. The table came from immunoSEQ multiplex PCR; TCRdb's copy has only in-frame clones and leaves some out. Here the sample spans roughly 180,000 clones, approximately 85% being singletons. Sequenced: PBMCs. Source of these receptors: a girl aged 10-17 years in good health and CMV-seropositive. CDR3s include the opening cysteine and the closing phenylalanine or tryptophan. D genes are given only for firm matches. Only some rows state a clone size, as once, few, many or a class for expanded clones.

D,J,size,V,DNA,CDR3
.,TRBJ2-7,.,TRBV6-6,TGTGCCAGCAGTAACCCCACTTTCTACGAGCAGTACTTC,CASSNPTFYEQYF
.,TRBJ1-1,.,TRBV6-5,TGTGCCAGCAGTTACGACACAGGCCGAAGGAACACTGAAGCTTTCTTT,CASSYDTGRRNTEAFF
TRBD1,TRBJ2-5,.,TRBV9,TGTGCCAGCAGCGTGTGGGACAGGGGCGATCAGTACTTC,CASSVWDRGDQYF
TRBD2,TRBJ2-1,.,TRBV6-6,TGTGCCAGCAGTGCTAGCGGGAACGAGAATGCTGAGCAGTTCTTC,CASSASGNENAEQFF
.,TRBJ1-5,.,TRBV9,TGCGCCAGCAGCGGGGCAAACAATCAGCCCCAGCATTTT,CASSGANNQPQHF
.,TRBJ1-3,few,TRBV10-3,TGTGCCACCTCTACAGACCCCTCTGGAAACACCATATATTTT,CATSTDPSGNTIYF
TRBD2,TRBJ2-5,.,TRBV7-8,TGTGCCAGCAGCTTAGGTTGGCGGGGGGGGAAACAAGAGACCCAGTACTTC,CASSLGWRGGKQETQYF
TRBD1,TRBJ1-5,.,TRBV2,TGTGCCAGCAGTGAAGTCGGACAGGGGGATCAGCCCCAGCATTTT,CASSEVGQGDQPQHF
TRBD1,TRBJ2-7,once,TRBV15,TGTGCCACCACGAGGACAGGGTGGGACTACGAGCAGTACTTC,CATTRTGWDYEQYF
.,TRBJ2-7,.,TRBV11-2,TGTGCCAGCAGCTTCATTCCAGGCAGTACCTACGAGCAGTATTTC,CASSFIPGSTYEQYF
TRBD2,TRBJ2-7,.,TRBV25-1,TGTGCCAGCAGTTACTCCTGGCTAGCGGGGGGAGACGAGCAGTACTTC,CASSYSWLAGGDEQYF
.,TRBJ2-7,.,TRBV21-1,TGTGCCAGCAGGGGAGGGAGGTGGTGGGAGCAGTACTTC,CASRGGRWWEQYF
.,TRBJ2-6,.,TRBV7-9,TGTGCCAGCAGCTCGTCACCAGCTGGGGCCAACGTCCTGACTTTC,CASSSSPAGANVLTF